Following are 14 T cell receptor beta chains from one sample sequenced in a study of blood T cells in healthy people across ages. Together with a sample-barcoded 5' primer, a J-beta primer mix was included in a second PCR lasting roughly 6 to 12 cycles. Each CDR3 protein is one row after TCRdb ran MiXCR on the 5' RACE reads. The table records roughly 1.4 million distinct CDR3 sequences, 45% to 70% of them present only once. The specimen was blood. The origin of the receptors is a man aged 18-30 years in good health.

The CDR3 bases are TGCGCCAGCAGCCAAGATGGGTCCTTATTGAACACTGAAGCTTTCTTT. As protein: CASSQDGSLLNTEAFF. The rearrangement uses TRBV4-1 and TRBJ1-1; D not certain. Trimming took 0 bases from V and 0 from J, leaving 11 bases between them. Per the germline V gene, CDR1 is MGHRA and CDR2 is YSYEKL. The CDR3 totals 16 residues.

The chain joins TRBV28 to TRBJ2-2, with D hard to call. V lost 8 bases and J lost 10, with 11 bases in between. Per germline, CDR1 MDHEN and CDR2 SYDVKM. CDR3 length: 11 amino acids. Written as DNA, the CDR3 is TGTGCCAGCGATGGATCCGAGGAGCTGTTTTTT. This gives the protein CASDGSEELFF.

This clonotype has just a few counts. The rearrangement links TRBV29-1 to TRBJ2-1, with D possibly being TRBD2 (6 bases). Germline values: CDR1 SQVTM, CDR2 ANQGSEA. This CDR3 is built from 12 residues. V lost 6 bases to trimming and J lost 6 bases, with 12 bases between them. Here the CDR3 reads CSVGGSPNEQFF. DNA for the CDR3: TGCAGCGTGGGGGGTAGCCCCAATGAGCAGTTCTTC.

The CDR3 nucleotides are TGTGCCAGCAGCTTAGTCGGGACAGAATACCTCTATAATTCACCCCTCCACTTT. Protein product: CASSLVGTEYLYNSPLHF. The chain has TRBV11-2 and TRBJ1-6; 7 nucleotides line up with TRBD1. Germline CDR1 SGHAT, CDR2 FQNNGV. The CDR3 sequence is 18 residues long. Trimming at V came to 1 base and at J to 3 bases, leaving 9 bases not matched to a gene.

This rearrangement joins TRBV2 to TRBJ2-1; D is possibly TRBD2 (6 bases). The germline V and J ends were trimmed by 6 bases and 5 bases, with 20 bases remaining between them. Per germline, CDR1 SNHLY and CDR2 FYNNEI. There are 16 residues in the CDR3. The CDR3 DNA reads TGTGCCAGCAGACACACTCTAACGGGAGTCGACAATGAGCAGTTCTTC. Translated, it gives CASRHTLTGVDNEQFF. The whole variable domain, remainder taken from reference TRBV2 and TRBJ2-1, is EPEVTQTPSHQVTQMGQEVILRCVPISNHLYFYWYRQILGQKVEFLVSFYNNEISEKSEIFDDQFSVERPDGSNFTLKIRSTKLEDSAMYFCASRHTLTGVDNEQFFGPGTRLTVL.

The chain combines TRBV18 with TRBJ1-1, with 9 positions matching TRBD1. This CDR3 comprises 14 residues. J was trimmed by 8 bases and V by 3 bases; bases with no gene match: 7. Germline V gives CDR1 KGHSH, CDR2 LQKENI. CDR3 bases: TGTGCCAGCTCACCCGGGACAGGGACCTTCGAAGCTTTCTTT. Encoded protein: CASSPGTGTFEAFF. The full variable domain, in which reference TRBV18 and TRBJ1-1 provide the parts outside the CDR3, is NAGVMQNPRHLVRRRGQEARLRCSPMKGHSHVYWYRQLPEEGLKFMVYLQKENIIDESGMPKERFSAEFPKEGPSILRIQQVVRGDSAAYFCASSPGTGTFEAFFGQGTRLTVV.

This chain links TRBV7-2 with TRBJ2-7; 10 bases agree with TRBD2. The CDR3 consists of 16 residues. After removal of 4 bases from V and 3 bases from J, the junction contained 9 bases not matched to a gene. The V gene's germline CDR1 is SGHTA and CDR2 FQGNSA. Written as DNA, the CDR3 is TGTGCCAGCAGCTGGGCAACTAGCGGGGACATCTACGAGCAGTACTTC. It codes for CASSWATSGDIYEQYF.

This clonotype has a handful of counts. This sequence joins TRBV15 and TRBJ2-7; D may be TRBD2 (6 bases). Looked up from germline, CDR1 is LNHNV and CDR2 is YYDKDF (reference sequence). The CDR3 covers 15 residues. Trimming took off 1 base at V and 3 bases at J, with 13 bases between the two ends. The CDR3 sequence: CATSRVLGGGYEQYF. In nucleotides, the CDR3 is TGTGCCACCAGCAGAGTACTGGGGGGAGGCTACGAGCAGTACTTC.

V and J are TRBV4-2 and TRBJ2-3; TRBD1 or TRBD2 may be the D gene (5 bases each). V shed 3 bases and J shed 4 bases, with 14 bases lying between them. This CDR3 contains 15 residues. Germline CDR1 reads LGHNA; CDR2 reads YNFKEQ. In nucleotides, the CDR3 is TGTGCCAGCAGCCAGTACGTGTGGGGGTCAGATACGCAGTATTTT. Its translation is CASSQYVWGSDTQYF.

The chain has TRBV9 and TRBJ2-5; D is perhaps TRBD1 (6 bases). The V gene lost 3 bases and the J gene lost 0 bases, with 18 bases spanning the gap. This CDR3 comprises 17 residues. Germline V gene lookup returns CDR1 SGDLS and CDR2 YYNGEE. CDR3 protein: CASSADGRTAYQETQYF. The CDR3 nucleotides read TGTGCCAGCAGCGCAGACGGACGGACAGCGTACCAAGAGACCCAGTACTTC.

The chain links TRBV9 to TRBJ2-7; TRBD1 matches at 11 bases. The CDR3 is made up of 15 amino acids. Germline-derived CDR1 and CDR2 are SGDLS and YYNGEE. The V and J ends lost 4 bases and 5 bases, in that order; junction bases with no gene match: 8. CDR3: CASSYGQGASDEQYF. The CDR3 DNA sequence: TGTGCCAGCAGCTATGGACAGGGGGCTTCAGACGAGCAGTACTTC.

This clonotype was seen a handful of times. V usage is TRBV10-3 and J usage is TRBJ2-7; the D gene is possibly TRBD1 (5 bases). Germline lookup yields CDR1 ENHRY and CDR2 SYGVKD. Trimming removed 11 bases from V and 3 bases from J, with 14 bases in between. The CDR3 runs to 12 residues. The CDR3 loop is CALHGHLYEQYF. In nucleotides, the CDR3 is TGTGCCCTCCACGGACACCTCTACGAGCAGTACTTC.

This clonotype has only a few counts. J is TRBJ1-4 and V is TRBV12-3 or TRBV12-4; 7 bases agree with TRBD1. The CDR3 contains 16 residues. The ends lost 2 bases at V and 0 bases at J; junction bases unmatched: 3. The CDR3 sequence is CASSLRGLATNEKLFF. The CDR3 nucleotides read TGTGCCAGCAGTTTAAGGGGGCTCGCAACTAATGAAAAACTGTTTTTT.

This rearrangement joins TRBV4-2 to TRBJ2-7, with a tentative D call TRBD1 (5 bases). CDR1 and CDR2 from the germline V gene are LGHNA and YNFKEQ. V lost 1 base to trimming and J lost 2 bases, with 12 bases between them. This CDR3 region has 15 residues. The CDR3 protein is CASSQVEQATYEQYF. CDR3 bases: TGTGCCAGCAGCCAAGTAGAACAGGCGACCTACGAGCAGTACTTC.